A single sample is the source of the 31 T cell receptor beta chains below, sequenced in a study of T cell repertoires in cytomegalovirus infection. Via MiXCR, TCRdb re-called the reads, giving one row per CDR3 protein. This table holds over 450,000 distinct CDR3 sequences, about 11% found once. The sample consisted of PBMCs. Receptors were obtained from a human donor in good health (CMV status not recorded). Some clones in this sample may be carry-over from other donors' samples.

This clonotype was detected ten times or more. The gene calls are TRBV7-9 and TRBJ2-1; 10 nucleotides line up with TRBD2. The junction had 7 bases not matched to a gene; V was cut back by 5 bases and J by 3 bases. CDR3 length: 16 amino acids. Germline V lookup: CDR1 SEHNR, CDR2 FQNEAQ (reference sequence). Here the CDR3 DNA reads TGTGCCAGCAGCCCACTAGCGGGGCCAATCTACAATGAGCAGTTCTTC. It specifies CASSPLAGPIYNEQFF.

This clonotype was seen at least ten times. Here the CDR3 reads CASSLNGGGTVKETQYF. In DNA form, the CDR3 reads TGTGCCAGCAGCTTAAACGGTGGAGGGACAGTAAAAGAGACCCAGTACTTC. The chain recombines TRBV7-3 with TRBJ2-5, with a tentative D call TRBD1 (7 bases). The CDR3 is made up of 17 amino acids. V was cut by 1 base and J by 3 bases, with 18 bases left in between. The germline V gene encodes CDR1 SGHTA and CDR2 FQGTGA.

There are many counts of this clonotype. The gene calls are TRBV7-3 and TRBJ1-5; 11 bases line up with TRBD1. Germline CDR1 reads SGHTA; CDR2 reads FQGTGA. CDR3 length: 13 residues. The V and J ends lost 5 bases and 7 bases, in that order; junction bases with no gene match: 1. The CDR3 loop reads CASSRDRGQPQHF. As DNA, the CDR3 is TGTGCCAGCAGCAGGGACAGGGGGCAGCCCCAGCATTTT.

The chain has TRBV2 and TRBJ2-5; TRBD1 agrees at 7 bases. This CDR3 has 13 residues. The J segment lost 5 bases and the V segment lost 5 bases, leaving 5 bases of the junction unmatched. CDR1 is SNHLY and CDR2 is FYNNEI in the germline V gene. The CDR3 region is CASSFDRDETQYF. DNA of the CDR3: TGTGCCAGCAGTTTCGACAGGGATGAGACCCAGTACTTC.

This clonotype has a count of ten or more. V usage is TRBV11-2 and J usage is TRBJ1-4; 7 bases map to TRBD1. CDR1 is SGHAT, CDR2 FQNNGV, per germline. This CDR3 has 16 amino acids. Unmatched junction bases numbered 12, after V lost 6 bases and J lost 5 bases. CDR3 nucleotides: TGTGCCAGCAGTCACGAGGGGGCAGGGAACAATGAAAAACTGTTTTTT. This encodes CASSHEGAGNNEKLFF.

The sample holds many counts of this clonotype. CDR3 amino acids: CASSRKSGSSYNEQFF. The CDR3 coding sequence is TGTGCCAGCAGTCGGAAAAGCGGAAGCTCCTACAATGAGCAGTTCTTC. This chain links TRBV6-5 with TRBJ2-1; D is possibly TRBD2 (5 bases). Trimming shortened V by 5 bases and J by 0 bases, and 14 bases separated the two germline ends. CDR3 size: 16 residues. The germline V gene encodes CDR1 MNHEY and CDR2 SVGAGI.

This clonotype was found many times. The V and J genes are TRBV28 and TRBJ2-7; weak D call: TRBD1 (6 bases). Trimming removed 8 bases at V and 2 bases at J, with 13 bases between. The length of the CDR3 is 13 residues. Germline CDR1 reads MDHEN; CDR2 reads SYDVKM. The CDR3 region is CASGTGSTYEQYF. The CDR3 coding sequence is TGTGCCAGCGGAACAGGGTCCACCTACGAGCAGTACTTC.

This clonotype was found many times. This rearrangement joins TRBV7-3 to TRBJ1-1; D gene unclear. The CDR3 length is 13 residues. Trimming shortened V by 1 base and J by 4 bases, and 7 bases separated the two germline ends. Germline CDR1 reads SGHTA; CDR2 reads FQGTGA. CDR3 nucleotides: TGTGCCAGCAGCTTAAGTCCACCCACTGAAGCTTTCTTT. This translates into CASSLSPPTEAFF.

This clonotype was observed many times. This chain uses TRBV7-7 with TRBJ2-5; TRBD1 matches 8 bases. V trimming: 0 bases; J trimming: 4 bases; junction bases outside the gene matches: 1. Germline lookup yields CDR1 SSHAT and CDR2 FNYEAQ (reference sequence). This CDR3 is built from 14 residues. CDR3: CASSLATGAETQYF. The CDR3 nucleotides are TGTGCCAGCAGCTTAGCGACAGGGGCAGAGACCCAGTACTTC.

This chain links TRBV4-1 with TRBJ1-5; D ambiguous. The V and J ends lost 4 bases and 6 bases respectively, with 13 bases between them. Germline V gives CDR1 MGHRA, CDR2 YSYEKL. This CDR3 region has 14 residues. Here the CDR3 reads CASSPSSAGQPQHF. CDR3 coding DNA: TGCGCCAGCAGCCCTTCTTCCGCCGGTCAGCCCCAGCATTTT.

In this sample, this clonotype turned up a few times. This chain connects TRBV5-8 to TRBJ1-1; D uncertain. The CDR3 totals 11 residues. With 9 bases removed from V and 2 bases from J, the gap between germline ends came to 8 bases. Germline lookup yields CDR1 SGHTS and CDR2 YDEGEE. This CDR3 is CATPTNTEAFF. For the CDR3, the DNA is TGTGCCACTCCGACTAACACTGAAGCTTTCTTT.

This clonotype was counted a few times. The CDR3 DNA sequence: TGTGCCAGCAGCTTGGAAGGACTAGCGGGAGGGAACAATGAGCAGTTCTTC. It translates to CASSLEGLAGGNNEQFF. The V and J genes are TRBV5-6 and TRBJ2-1, with 15 bases fitting TRBD2. The CDR3 runs 17 residues. With 0 bases clipped from V and 5 bases from J, the junction kept 3 bases outside the gene matches. In germline, CDR1 is SGHDT, CDR2 YYEEEE.

The table lists this clonotype with many counts. V gene TRBV7-3 combines with J gene TRBJ2-2; 11 bases are shared with TRBD2. Germline V gene sequence: CDR1 SGHTA, CDR2 FQGTGA. CDR3 size: 16 residues. V lost 3 bases and J lost 4; bases outside the gene matches: 4. The CDR3 loop is CASSFSGTSGTGELFF. For the CDR3, the DNA is TGTGCCAGCAGCTTTTCTGGGACTAGCGGCACCGGGGAGCTGTTTTTT.

In its sample, this clonotype was seen many times. J is TRBJ2-7 and V is TRBV7-9, with D maybe TRBD1 (6 bases). Looked up from germline, CDR1 is SEHNR and CDR2 is FQNEAQ (reference sequence). V dropped 1 base and J dropped 5 bases, with 12 bases sitting between them. This CDR3 is 14 amino acids long. The CDR3 here is CASSLGGQLDEQYF. CDR3 DNA: TGTGCCAGCAGCTTAGGCGGACAGCTGGACGAGCAGTACTTC.

J is TRBJ1-2 and V is TRBV20-1; D is undetermined. Germline CDR1 and CDR2: DFQATT and SNEGSKA (reference sequence). V lost 4 bases and J 3 bases, leaving 15 bases between the germline ends. This CDR3 contains 14 residues. CDR3 in DNA: TGCAGTGCTAAACGGAGGACTATTCACTATGGCTACACCTTC. Residues: CSAKRRTIHYGYTF.

This clonotype was detected ten times or more. The chain uses TRBV29-1 and TRBJ2-5, with D uncertain. Trimming pared 2 bases from V and 5 bases from J, leaving 6 bases between. The CDR3 contains 11 residues. The germline CDR1 and CDR2 sequences are SQVTM and ANQGSEA. The CDR3 sequence is CSVEPGETQYF. The DNA of the CDR3 is TGCAGCGTTGAACCAGGCGAGACCCAGTACTTC.

Ten or more counts support this clonotype. The rearrangement uses TRBV4-2 and TRBJ2-5, with TRBD2 as a possible D gene (6 bases). The germline V gene encodes CDR1 LGHNA and CDR2 YNFKEQ. Deletions cut 0 bases from V and 5 bases from J, with 10 bases between. The CDR3 length is 14 residues. CDR3 protein: CASSQDESGETQYF. CDR3 sequence (DNA): TGTGCCAGCAGCCAAGATGAAAGCGGGGAGACCCAGTACTTC.

This clonotype was observed at least ten times. J is TRBJ1-4 and V is TRBV12-3 or TRBV12-4, with no clear D. CDR3 length: 12 residues. V gave up 5 bases and J gave up 8 bases, with 9 bases separating them. The CDR3 DNA reads as TGTGCCAGCAGTCAAACAGCAGAAAAACTGTTTTTT. Protein product: CASSQTAEKLFF.

This clonotype turned up a few times. In DNA form, the CDR3 reads TGCAGTGCTACTTCACCAGGGAGGGGCAGAGAGACCCAGTACTTC. This encodes CSATSPGRGRETQYF. The chain uses TRBV20-1 and TRBJ2-5; 7 bases fit TRBD2. Germline values: CDR1 DFQATT, CDR2 SNEGSKA (reference sequence). The CDR3 contains 15 residues. V gave up 4 bases and J gave up 4 bases; unmatched junction bases: 12.

This clonotype was seen only a few times. This chain uses TRBV20-1 with TRBJ2-7, with 7 bases aligning to TRBD2. Germline V lookup: CDR1 DFQATT, CDR2 SNEGSKA (reference sequence). This CDR3 region has 14 residues. Trimming removed 3 bases from V and 2 bases from J; junction bases left unmatched: 7. CDR3 bases: TGCAGTGCTAGGCCGTCTAGCGGACCCTACGAGCAGTACTTC. It codes for CSARPSSGPYEQYF.

This clonotype has more than one count but fewer than ten. The rearrangement links TRBV27 to TRBJ2-5; D tentatively reads TRBD1 or TRBD2 (6 bases each). There are 15 residues in the CDR3. V lost 2 bases, J lost 5 bases, and 15 bases lay in between. The germline V gene has CDR1 MNHEY and CDR2 SMNVEV (reference sequence). In nucleotides, the CDR3 is TGTGCCAGCAGTTTAAACGGGGGCGGACTGGAGACCCAGTACTTC. Protein: CASSLNGGGLETQYF.

In its sample, this clonotype was seen a few times. The chain joins TRBV5-4 to TRBJ2-5; TRBD2 aligns across 7 bases. V was pared by 0 bases and J by 5 bases, with 7 bases of the junction left unmatched. CDR1 is SGHNT and CDR2 is YYREEE in the germline V gene (reference sequence). The CDR3 loop spans 15 amino acids. The CDR3 loop reads CASSLGTAGVETQYF. In nucleotides, the CDR3 is TGTGCCAGCAGCTTGGGGACGGCGGGGGTCGAGACCCAGTACTTC.

In this sample, this clonotype turned up a few times. The chain is built from TRBV2 and TRBJ1-4; 11 nucleotides match TRBD1. CDR1 is SNHLY, CDR2 FYNNEI, per germline. Trimming at V came to 3 bases and at J to 5 bases, leaving 5 bases not matched to a gene. The CDR3 is 16 amino acids. The CDR3 nucleotides read TGTGCCAGCAGTGACCCGGACAGGGGGCAGAATGAAAAACTGTTTTTT. This gives the protein CASSDPDRGQNEKLFF.

In this sample, this clonotype turned up a few times. The rearrangement links TRBV24-1 to TRBJ2-3; D not certain. V lost 3 bases and J lost 2, with 8 bases in between. This CDR3 is built from 14 residues. CDR1 and CDR2 from the germline V gene are KGHDR and SFDVKD. The CDR3 coding sequence is TGTGCCACCAGTGATCCGCCCTTCACAGATACGCAGTATTTT. Amino acid sequence: CATSDPPFTDTQYF.

This chain joins TRBV28 and TRBJ2-1; D may be TRBD1 (9 bases). The germline V gene encodes CDR1 MDHEN and CDR2 SYDVKM. Trimming pared 4 bases from V and 0 bases from J, leaving 31 bases between. The CDR3 has 22 amino acids. The CDR3 sequence: CASSSRDRAKAGVFSSYNEQFF. The CDR3 bases are TGTGCCAGCAGTTCCCGGGACAGGGCGAAAGCGGGAGTTTTCAGCTCCTACAATGAGCAGTTCTTC.

The chain joins TRBV7-9 to TRBJ2-2; D call uncertain. Per the germline V gene, CDR1 is SEHNR and CDR2 is FQNEAQ (reference sequence). CDR3 length: 15 residues. V dropped 3 bases and J dropped 6 bases, with 14 bases sitting between them. The CDR3 DNA is TGTGCCAGCAGCTTTGGCGAATCTTTGTCCGGGGAGCTGTTTTTT. This sequence encodes CASSFGESLSGELFF. Filled out from reference TRBV7-9 and TRBJ2-2, the complete variable domain reads DTGVSQNPRHKITKRGQNVTFRCDPISEHNRLYWYRQTLGQGPEFLTYFQNEAQLEKSRLLSDRFSAERPKGSFSTLEIQRTEQGDSAMYLCASSFGESLSGELFFGEGSRLTVL.

Ten or more counts support this clonotype. J is TRBJ1-5 and V is TRBV10-3; weak D call: TRBD1 (5 bases). The CDR3 loop spans 15 amino acids. Germline CDR1 is ENHRY and CDR2 is SYGVKD. V shed 0 bases and J shed 2 bases, with 8 bases lying between them. The CDR3 sequence: CAISESGGGNQPQHF. As DNA, the CDR3 is TGTGCCATCAGTGAGTCCGGAGGGGGCAATCAGCCCCAGCATTTT.

This sequence joins TRBV7-9 and TRBJ2-2; TRBD2 matches 12 bases. After removal of 1 base from V and 5 bases from J, the junction contained 8 bases not matched to a gene. The germline CDR1 and CDR2 sequences are SEHNR and FQNEAQ (reference sequence). There are 18 residues in the CDR3. CDR3 amino acids: CASSLGRLAGVGTGELFF. As DNA, the CDR3 is TGTGCCAGCAGCTTAGGTCGACTAGCGGGAGTAGGTACCGGGGAGCTGTTTTTT. The full variable domain, completed using reference TRBV7-9 and TRBJ2-2, is DTGVSQNPRHKITKRGQNVTFRCDPISEHNRLYWYRQTLGQGPEFLTYFQNEAQLEKSRLLSDRFSAERPKGSFSTLEIQRTEQGDSAMYLCASSLGRLAGVGTGELFFGEGSRLTVL.

This clonotype appeared a few times. V and J are TRBV7-6 and TRBJ2-7, with D hard to call. Germline lookup yields CDR1 SGHVS and CDR2 FNYEAQ. V shed 3 bases and J shed 2 bases, with 8 bases lying between them. The CDR3 extends over 13 amino acids. In DNA form, the CDR3 reads TGTGCCAGCAGCTTTCCAGGAGCCTACGAGCAGTACTTC. Residues: CASSFPGAYEQYF.

This clonotype was seen many times. The chain carries TRBV4-2 and TRBJ2-1; maybe TRBD1 (6 bases). The ends were cut back, 8 bases at V and 6 bases at J, with 17 bases in the middle. CDR1 and CDR2 (germline): LGHNA, YNFKEQ. CDR3 length: 14 residues. The CDR3 coding sequence is TGTGCCAGCGGACCGTCCTTGACAGGCAATGAGCAGTTCTTC. Amino acids: CASGPSLTGNEQFF.

The V and J genes are TRBV18 and TRBJ1-1, with TRBD1 as a possible D gene (6 bases). V was cut by 6 bases and J by 4 bases, with 21 bases left in between. CDR3 length: 16 amino acids. The germline V gene has CDR1 KGHSH and CDR2 LQKENI. CDR3 sequence: CASSPAGTSRGTEAFF. Here the CDR3 DNA reads TGTGCCAGCTCTCCTGCCGGGACATCCCGGGGCACTGAAGCTTTCTTT.